Given below is one T cell receptor beta chain in context. The sample holds a few counts of this clone. The clone's antigen remains unknown. Nothing much larger sits one base from this clone, and base qualities are not available. CD8 naive samples were obtained by positive selection for CCR7 among CD45RO-negative cells, yielding a CD45RA+CCR7+ population from which TemRA cells were excluded. Healthy HIV-negative adults with no recently reported acute infections or vaccinations were included as donors. Every donor was a Caucasian adult living in Nashville, Tennessee, USA. Blood was collected by leukapheresis, and PBMCs were isolated by Ficoll-Histopaque density gradient centrifugation and then cryopreserved in liquid nitrogen vapor phase. Analytical flow cytometry was used to check the purity and quantity of each magnetically sorted T cell population. Each sorted fraction had its genomic DNA isolated and then quantified by UV absorbance on a Nanodrop 2000c.

The data are from a study of shared clonotypes between healthy human individuals (dated by TCRdb to 2020 to 2021). In the study overall: The cohort included a few men and a couple of women between 18 and 49 years of age. To estimate repertoire size and how much clonotypes are shared between individuals, the study performed deep sequencing of blood TCR repertoires from a handful of healthy adults. Leukapheresis yielded between about 0.9 and 8.9 billion PBMCs per donor. For each donor, three plates each were used for CD4 naive and CD4 memory, two plates were used for CD8 naive, and one plate was used for CD8 memory. Libraries were prepared and TCR repertoires were sequenced by different laboratories using diverse techniques, in order to increase sequencing depth and limit assay-specific biases. Broad study findings and their caveats: Because the study included only a small number of donors, the genetic and exposure-history diversity represented was limited. Pairwise subsampling indicated that sequencing depth was expected to affect the degree of clonotype sharing among donors. When a few donors were compared, the shared fraction of clonotypes was roughly 4.8% for naive CD4, roughly 3.4% for naive CD8, roughly 2.5% for memory CD4, and 0.4% for memory CD8. Naive subsets generally had larger estimated clonotype richness than memory subsets. Sampling was restricted to blood, and TCR repertoires in tissues likely differ from the TCR repertoires found in blood. Even with the large sequencing depth, rarefaction of the sorted-subset datasets indicated that sequencing was incomplete. Compared with non-shared clonotypes, clonotypes shared by all four sorted-subset donors had higher generation probabilities.

Using the deep immunoSEQ assay, multiplex PCR amplified TCR CDR3 regions from genomic DNA. Extracted genomic DNA from each cell subset was distributed evenly across all wells of several immunoSEQ 96-well plates, and each plate was treated as a replicate. For sorted subsets, each replicate PCR was loaded with 200 ng genomic DNA, equivalent to 30,000 or so T cell genomes. The purified libraries were quantified using a Qubit 3.0 fluorometer, sized with a Bioanalyzer 2100, and then quantified again using the KAPA Library Quantification kit. Every immunoSEQ 96-well plate was sequenced on a dedicated single-read 150-cycle Illumina NextSeq 550 flow cell. The original methods were these. Because only junctional sequences without quality scores were contained in the immunoSEQ output, filtering matching that applied to full-length reads could not be performed. Sequences were annotated with PyIR, a Python wrapper for IgBLAST v1.9, using IMGT germline references to assign V/J genes and CDR3. Any read was removed if the V/J assignment was weak (E-value above 1e-6), the CDR3 was missing, or the read contained stop codons, out-of-frame junctions, or ambiguous translated residues. V3J clonotypes were defined as sequences sharing an identical inferred V gene, J gene, and CDR3 amino acid sequence. Percentage overlap between repertoires was calculated by dividing the number of shared unique clonotypes by the size of the smaller repertoire. RTK rarefaction, the Chao1 estimator, and Recon v2.1 estimates of unobserved clonotypes were used to assess repertoire richness. Generation probabilities for all TCRbeta clonotypes obtained by the gDNA method from a handful of donors were computed using OLGA. Entries here come from immuneACCESS through TCRdb and include only in-frame sequences with V and J called. Some clones fail to appear in such tables; in the studies checked, an unresolved V gene covers under half of the shortfall, and the cause of the remainder is unknown. The DNA gave D and trimming, while V, J and clone size come from that table. The sample includes hundreds of thousands of clones, with around 96% observed a single time. The leading ten clones occupy less than 0.25% of the sample.

As encoded in the germline V gene (reference sequence), CDR1 is MNHNY while CDR2 is SVGAGI. Its CDR3 holds 13 amino acids, cysteine through phenylalanine. Kept here is only the CDR3 DNA, which spans 39 bases and is read in frame from base 1. Unmatched junction bases come to 7, with V trimmed by 8 bases and J by 8 bases. The V and J segments used are TRBV6-6 and TRBJ1-1; TRBD1 fits 11 bases in the junction. The sequenced material came from naive CD8+ T cells sorted from blood. The sample's cell subset or site, from its label and the paper: CD45RA+CCR7+. This sequence was found in a man aged 25-40 years in good health. The CDR3 sequence is CASSGTGGGEAFF. The bases are TGTGCCAGCTCCGGGACAGGGGGGGGAGAAGCTTTCTTT.